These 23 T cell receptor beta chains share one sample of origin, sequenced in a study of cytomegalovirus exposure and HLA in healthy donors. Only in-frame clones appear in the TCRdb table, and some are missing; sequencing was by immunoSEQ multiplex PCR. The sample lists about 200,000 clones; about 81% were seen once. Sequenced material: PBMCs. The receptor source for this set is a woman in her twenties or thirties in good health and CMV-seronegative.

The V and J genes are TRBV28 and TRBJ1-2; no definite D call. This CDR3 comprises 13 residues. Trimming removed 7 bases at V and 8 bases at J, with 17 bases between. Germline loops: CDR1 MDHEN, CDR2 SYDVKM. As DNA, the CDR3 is TGTGCCAGCACTCTCTTGGGGAGAAGGGGCTACACCTTC. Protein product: CASTLLGRRGYTF.

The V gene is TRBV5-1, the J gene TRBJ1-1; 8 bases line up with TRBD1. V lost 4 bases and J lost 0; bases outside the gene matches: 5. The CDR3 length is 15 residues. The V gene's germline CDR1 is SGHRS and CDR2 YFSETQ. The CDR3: CASSTRTGMNTEAFF. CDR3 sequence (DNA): TGCGCCAGCAGCACACGGACAGGGATGAACACTGAAGCTTTCTTT.

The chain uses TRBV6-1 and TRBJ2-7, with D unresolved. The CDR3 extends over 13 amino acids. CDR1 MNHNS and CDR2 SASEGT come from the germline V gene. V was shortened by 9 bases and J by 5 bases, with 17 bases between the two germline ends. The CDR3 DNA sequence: TGTGCCAGTTCGATTGGGCCTAAGGACGAGCAGTACTTC. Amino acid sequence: CASSIGPKDEQYF.

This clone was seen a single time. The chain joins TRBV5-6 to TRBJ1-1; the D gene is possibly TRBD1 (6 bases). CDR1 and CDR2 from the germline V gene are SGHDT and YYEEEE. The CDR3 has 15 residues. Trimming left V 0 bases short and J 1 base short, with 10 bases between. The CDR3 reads CASSLGGGWNTEAFF. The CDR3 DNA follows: TGTGCCAGCAGCTTGGGAGGGGGATGGAACACTGAAGCTTTCTTT.

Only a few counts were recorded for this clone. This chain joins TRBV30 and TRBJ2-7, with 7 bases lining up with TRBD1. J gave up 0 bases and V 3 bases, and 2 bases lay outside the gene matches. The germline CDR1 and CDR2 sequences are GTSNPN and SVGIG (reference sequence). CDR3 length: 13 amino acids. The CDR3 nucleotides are TGTGCCTGGAGCGACAGGGACTCCTACGAGCAGTACTTC. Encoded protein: CAWSDRDSYEQYF.

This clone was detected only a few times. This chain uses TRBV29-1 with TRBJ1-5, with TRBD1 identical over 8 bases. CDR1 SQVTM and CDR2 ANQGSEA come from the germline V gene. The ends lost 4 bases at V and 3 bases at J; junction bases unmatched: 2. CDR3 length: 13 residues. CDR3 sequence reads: CSVGQGLNQPQHF. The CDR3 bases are TGCAGCGTTGGACAGGGGCTCAATCAGCCCCAGCATTTT.

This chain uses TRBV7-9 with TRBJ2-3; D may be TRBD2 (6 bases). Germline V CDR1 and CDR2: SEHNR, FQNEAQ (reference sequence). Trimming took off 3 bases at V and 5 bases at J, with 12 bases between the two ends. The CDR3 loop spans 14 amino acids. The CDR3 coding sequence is TGTGCCAGCAGCTTGTCCGGGGAGGTAGATACGCAGTATTTT. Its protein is CASSLSGEVDTQYF.

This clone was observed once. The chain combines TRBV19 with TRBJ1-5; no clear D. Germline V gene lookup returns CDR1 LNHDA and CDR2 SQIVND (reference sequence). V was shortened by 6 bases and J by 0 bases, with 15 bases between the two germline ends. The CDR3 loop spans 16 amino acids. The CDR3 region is CASSHGVSNSNQPQHF. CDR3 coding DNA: TGTGCCAGTAGCCACGGGGTCAGCAATAGCAATCAGCCCCAGCATTTT.

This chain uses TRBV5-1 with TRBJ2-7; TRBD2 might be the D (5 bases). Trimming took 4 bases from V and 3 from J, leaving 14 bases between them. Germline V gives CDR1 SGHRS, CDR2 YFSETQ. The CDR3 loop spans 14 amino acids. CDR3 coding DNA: TGCGCCAGCAGCCCGGACGGGGAATTCTACGAGCAGTACTTC. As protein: CASSPDGEFYEQYF.

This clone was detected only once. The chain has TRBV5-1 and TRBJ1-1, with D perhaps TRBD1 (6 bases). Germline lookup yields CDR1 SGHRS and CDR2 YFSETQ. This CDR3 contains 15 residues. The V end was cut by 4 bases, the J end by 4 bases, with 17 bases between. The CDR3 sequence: CASSPETGLITEAFF. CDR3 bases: TGCGCCAGCAGCCCTGAAACAGGGTTAATCACTGAAGCTTTCTTT.

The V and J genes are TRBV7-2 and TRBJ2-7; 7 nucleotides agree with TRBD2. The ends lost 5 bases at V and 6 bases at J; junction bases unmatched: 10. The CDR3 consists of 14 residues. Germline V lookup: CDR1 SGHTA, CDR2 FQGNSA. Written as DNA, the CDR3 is TGTGCCAGCAGCCCACAGACTGGGACTACCGAGCAGTACTTC. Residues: CASSPQTGTTEQYF. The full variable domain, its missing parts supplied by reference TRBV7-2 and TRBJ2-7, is GAGVSQSPSNKVTEKGKDVELRCDPISGHTALYWYRQSLGQGLEFLIYFQGNSAPDKSGLPSDRFSAERTGGSVSTLTIQRTQQEDSAVYLCASSPQTGTTEQYFGPGTRLTVT.

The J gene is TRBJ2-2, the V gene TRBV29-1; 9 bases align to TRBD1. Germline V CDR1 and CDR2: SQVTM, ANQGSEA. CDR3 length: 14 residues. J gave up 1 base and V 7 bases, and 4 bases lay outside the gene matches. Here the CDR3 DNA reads TGCAGCGGGTACAGGGGGCAGAACACCGGGGAGCTGTTTTTT. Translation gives CSGYRGQNTGELFF.

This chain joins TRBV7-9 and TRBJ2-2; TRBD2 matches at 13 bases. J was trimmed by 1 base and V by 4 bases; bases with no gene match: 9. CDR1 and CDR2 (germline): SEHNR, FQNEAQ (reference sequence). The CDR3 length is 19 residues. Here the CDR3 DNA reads TGTGCCAGCAGCTCCAGACTAGCGGGAGGACCTATGAACACCGGGGAGCTGTTTTTT. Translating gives CASSSRLAGGPMNTGELFF.

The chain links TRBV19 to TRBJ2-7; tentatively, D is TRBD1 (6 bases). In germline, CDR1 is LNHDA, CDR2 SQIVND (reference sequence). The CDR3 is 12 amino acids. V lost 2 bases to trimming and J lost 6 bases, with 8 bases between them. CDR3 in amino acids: CASSIRGSEQYF. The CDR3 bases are TGTGCCAGTAGTATAAGGGGGTCCGAGCAGTACTTC.

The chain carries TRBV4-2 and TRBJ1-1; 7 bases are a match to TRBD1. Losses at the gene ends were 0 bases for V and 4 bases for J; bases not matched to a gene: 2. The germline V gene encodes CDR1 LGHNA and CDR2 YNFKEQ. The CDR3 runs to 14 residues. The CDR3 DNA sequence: TGTGCCAGCAGCCAAGAGCAGGGGGGCACTGAAGCTTTCTTT. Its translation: CASSQEQGGTEAFF.

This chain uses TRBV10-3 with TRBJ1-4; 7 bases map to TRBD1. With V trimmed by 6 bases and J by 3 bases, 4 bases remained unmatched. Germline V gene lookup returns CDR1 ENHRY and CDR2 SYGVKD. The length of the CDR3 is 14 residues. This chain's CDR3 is CAISTGTANEKLFF. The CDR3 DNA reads TGTGCCATCAGCACCGGGACAGCTAATGAAAAACTGTTTTTT.

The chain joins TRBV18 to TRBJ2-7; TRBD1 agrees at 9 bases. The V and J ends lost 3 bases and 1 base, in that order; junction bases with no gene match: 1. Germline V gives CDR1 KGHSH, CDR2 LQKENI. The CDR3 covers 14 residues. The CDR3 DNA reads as TGTGCCAGCTCACCGGGACAGGGATCCTACGAGCAGTACTTC. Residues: CASSPGQGSYEQYF.

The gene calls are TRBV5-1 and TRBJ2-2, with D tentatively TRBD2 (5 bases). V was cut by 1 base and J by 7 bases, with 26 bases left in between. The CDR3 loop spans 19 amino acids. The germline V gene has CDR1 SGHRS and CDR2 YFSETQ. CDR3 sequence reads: CASSLPRREGSPAHGELFF. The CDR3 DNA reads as TGCGCCAGCAGCTTGCCAAGAAGAGAGGGCAGTCCGGCGCACGGGGAGCTGTTTTTT.

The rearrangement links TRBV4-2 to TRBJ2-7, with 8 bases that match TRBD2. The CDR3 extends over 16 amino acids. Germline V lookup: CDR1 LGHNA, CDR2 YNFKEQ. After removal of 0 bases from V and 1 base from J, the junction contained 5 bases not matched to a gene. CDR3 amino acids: CASSQDGTSPSYEQYF. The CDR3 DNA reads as TGTGCCAGCAGCCAAGATGGGACTAGTCCTTCCTACGAGCAGTACTTC.

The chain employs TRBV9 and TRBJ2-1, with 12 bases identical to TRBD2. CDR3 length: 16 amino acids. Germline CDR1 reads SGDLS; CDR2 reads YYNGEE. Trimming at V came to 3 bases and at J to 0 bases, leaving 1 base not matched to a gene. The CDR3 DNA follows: TGTGCCAGCAGCGGGACTAGCGGGGACTCCTACAATGAGCAGTTCTTC. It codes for CASSGTSGDSYNEQFF.

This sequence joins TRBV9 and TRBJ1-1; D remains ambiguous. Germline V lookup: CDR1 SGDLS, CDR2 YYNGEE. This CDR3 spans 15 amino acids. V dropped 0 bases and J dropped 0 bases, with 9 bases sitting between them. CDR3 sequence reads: CASSVAEGLNTEAFF. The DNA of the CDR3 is TGTGCCAGCAGCGTAGCTGAGGGCTTGAACACTGAAGCTTTCTTT.

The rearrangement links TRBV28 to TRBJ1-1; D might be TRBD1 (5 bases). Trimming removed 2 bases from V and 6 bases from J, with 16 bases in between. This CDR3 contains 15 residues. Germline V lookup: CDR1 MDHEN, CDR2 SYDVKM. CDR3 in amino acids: CASSLVTGGTAEAFF. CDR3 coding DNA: TGTGCCAGCAGTTTAGTTACAGGCGGAACGGCTGAAGCTTTCTTT. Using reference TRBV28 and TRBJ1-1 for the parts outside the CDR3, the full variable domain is DVKVTQSSRYLVKRTGEKVFLECVQDMDHENMFWYRQDPGLGLRLIYFSYDVKMKEKGDIPEGYSVSREKKERFSLILESASTNQTSMYLCASSLVTGGTAEAFFGQGTRLTVV.

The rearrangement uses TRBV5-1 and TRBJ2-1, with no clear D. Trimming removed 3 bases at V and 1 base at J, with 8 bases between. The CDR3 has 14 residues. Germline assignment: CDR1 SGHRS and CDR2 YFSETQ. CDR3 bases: TGCGCCAGCAGCTCCCGGGTGTCCTACAATGAGCAGTTCTTC. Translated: CASSSRVSYNEQFF.